Described below is a single TCR beta chain sequence and its context. These data are taken from a study of shared clonotypes between healthy human individuals. The protocol was immunoSEQ multiplex PCR, while the TCRdb copy is restricted to in-frame clones and leaves out a portion. The data hold millions of clones, with more than 80% observed a single time. The CDR3 consists of 14 residues. Germline values: CDR1 SGHKS, CDR2 YYEKEE (reference sequence). Trimming took off 0 bases at V and 3 bases at J, with 10 bases between the two ends. The receptor was isolated from a man aged 18 to 30 in good health. Some clones in this sample may be carry-over from other donors' samples. This chain uses TRBV5-5 with TRBJ2-7; maybe TRBD1 (6 bases). What was sequenced was naive CD4+ T cells from PBMCs. Subset indicated: CD45RA+ positively selected. DNA for the CDR3: TGTGCCAGCAGCTTGGGGACAGTCGTCTACGAGCAGTACTTC. Its protein product is CASSLGTVVYEQYF. Supplemented by reference TRBV5-5 and TRBJ2-7, the full variable domain reads DAGVTQSPTHLIKTRGQQVTLRCSPISGHKSVSWYQQVLGQGPQFIFQYYEKEERGRGNFPDRFSARQFPNYSSELNVNALLLGDSALYLCASSLGTVVYEQYFGPGTRLTVT.